This TCR beta chain was recovered during a study of cytomegalovirus exposure and HLA in healthy donors. For this clone: Its antigen is as yet unknown.

Germline V gives CDR1 MNHEY, CDR2 SMNVEV (reference sequence). Trimming cost V 6 bases and J 0 bases, with 14 bases left between them. The CDR3 covers 15 residues. Study-level points and caveats: A later analysis found first-cohort TCR clusters tended to co-occur in the roughly 120 validation repertoires.

Profiled with immunoSEQ multiplex PCR; TCRdb holds only in-frame clones, not every one. This sample has a few hundred thousand clones, with roughly 90% found just once. The J gene is TRBJ1-1, the V gene TRBV27; the D is unclear. The sample comprised PBMCs. This receptor was identified in a woman aged 18-30 years in good health and CMV-seronegative. CDR3 nucleotide sequence: TGTGCCAGCAGCCGCCGGGAGGCCGTGAACACTGAAGCTTTCTTT. As protein: CASSRREAVNTEAFF.